These 6 T cell receptor beta chains originate from one sample sequenced in a study of blood T cell repertoires in COVID-19. Sequencing was performed with immunoSEQ multiplex PCR; in TCRdb, only in-frame clones are kept and a portion is missing. The repertoire consists of 80,000 to 95,000 clones, with approximately 90% occurring once and the leading ten covering about 1.8%. Sequencing was done on a sample of peripheral blood. These receptors were taken from a human donor with active COVID-19. The donor label of this sample is uncertain.

The V gene is TRBV6-6, the J gene TRBJ1-1, with a tentative D call TRBD1 (6 bases). Deletions cut 9 bases from V and 2 bases from J, with 16 bases between. The germline gives CDR1 MNHNY, CDR2 SVGAGI (reference sequence). This CDR3 has 14 amino acids. The CDR3 loop is CASTPWGPNTEAFF. The CDR3 DNA reads TGTGCCAGTACTCCCTGGGGGCCTAACACTGAAGCTTTCTTT.

The V gene is TRBV24-1, the J gene TRBJ2-1; the D is unclear. Germline CDR1 KGHDR, CDR2 SFDVKD. The CDR3 sequence is 15 residues long. V lost 5 bases and J lost 4, with 14 bases in between. The DNA of the CDR3 is TGTGCCACCAGTGGAAACAGCCACCCATACAATGAGCAGTTCTTC. Protein: CATSGNSHPYNEQFF.

This chain joins TRBV5-1 and TRBJ2-3; D ambiguous. The CDR3 runs 12 residues. Germline V gives CDR1 SGHRS, CDR2 YFSETQ. The V end was cut by 0 bases, the J end by 4 bases, with 3 bases between. The CDR3 sequence: CASSLGADTQYF. The CDR3 nucleotides are TGCGCCAGCAGCTTGGGCGCAGATACGCAGTATTTT.

The chain links TRBV7-2 to TRBJ2-7; TRBD2 agrees at 9 bases. This CDR3 region has 15 residues. The trim removed 5 bases at V and 6 bases at J, leaving 11 bases unmatched. Germline V lookup: CDR1 SGHTA, CDR2 FQGNSA. In nucleotides, the CDR3 is TGTGCCAGCAGCCCTGTGGGACTAGCAGGGGGCGAGCAGTACTTC. This encodes CASSPVGLAGGEQYF. Using reference TRBV7-2 and TRBJ2-7 for the parts outside the CDR3, the full variable domain is GAGVSQSPSNKVTEKGKDVELRCDPISGHTALYWYRQSLGQGLEFLIYFQGNSAPDKSGLPSDRFSAERTGGSVSTLTIQRTQQEDSAVYLCASSPVGLAGGEQYFGPGTRLTVT.

The chain combines TRBV15 with TRBJ1-5; tentative D call: TRBD1 (6 bases). The CDR3 loop spans 14 amino acids. V was cut by 3 bases and J by 7 bases, with 13 bases left in between. Germline V CDR1 and CDR2: LNHNV, YYDKDF (reference sequence). Written as DNA, the CDR3 is TGTGCCACCAGCAGCCAGGGGCCCGTCCAGCCCCAGCATTTT. Translated: CATSSQGPVQPQHF.

The CDR3 DNA is TGTGCCAGCAGCGGACAATCCCCCGGGGGGTCCGGAAACATTCAGTACTTC. Translation: CASSGQSPGGSGNIQYF. V and J are TRBV5-4 and TRBJ2-4; 7 bases align to TRBD2. This CDR3 is 17 amino acids long. Trimming at V came to 4 bases and at J to 6 bases, leaving 16 bases not matched to a gene. Germline assignment: CDR1 SGHNT and CDR2 YYREEE (reference sequence).